This T cell receptor beta chain was sequenced in a study of identical twins. The sample holds a few counts of this clonotype. V gave up 6 bases and J gave up 2 bases, with 11 bases separating them. CDR3 length equals 13 residues. TCRdb reanalysed the 5' RACE reads using MiXCR and keeps one entry per CDR3 protein. The sample lists hundreds of thousands of distinct CDR3 sequences, less than 8% occurring once. The same sample was also studied in work on yellow fever vaccine responses in identical twins.

The source of this sequence is a woman aged 18-29 years in good health. The chain uses TRBV12-3 or TRBV12-4 and TRBJ2-7; tentative D call: TRBD1 (6 bases). Input material: memory (CD45RO+) T cells sorted from blood. CDR3 loop: CASRDRFTYEQYF. DNA for the CDR3: TGTGCCAGCAGAGACAGGTTTACCTACGAGCAGTACTTC.